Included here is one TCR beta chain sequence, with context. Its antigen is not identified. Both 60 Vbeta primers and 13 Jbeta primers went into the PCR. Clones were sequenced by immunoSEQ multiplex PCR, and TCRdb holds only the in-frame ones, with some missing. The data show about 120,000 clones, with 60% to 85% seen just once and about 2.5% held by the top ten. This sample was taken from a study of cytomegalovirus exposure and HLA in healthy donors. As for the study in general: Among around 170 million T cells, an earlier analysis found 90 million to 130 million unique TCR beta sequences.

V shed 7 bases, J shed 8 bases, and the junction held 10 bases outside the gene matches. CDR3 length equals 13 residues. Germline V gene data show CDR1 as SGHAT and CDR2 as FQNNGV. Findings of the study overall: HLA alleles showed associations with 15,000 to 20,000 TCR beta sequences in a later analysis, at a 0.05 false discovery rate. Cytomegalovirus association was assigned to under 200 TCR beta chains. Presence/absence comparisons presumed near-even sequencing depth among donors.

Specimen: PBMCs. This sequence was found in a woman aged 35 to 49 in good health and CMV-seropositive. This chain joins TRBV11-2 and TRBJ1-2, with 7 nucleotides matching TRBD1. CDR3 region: CASTPWTGGGYTF. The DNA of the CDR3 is TGTGCCAGCACCCCCTGGACAGGTGGCGGCTACACCTTC.